A single sample gave rise to the 24 T cell receptor beta chains below, sequenced in a study of cytomegalovirus exposure and HLA in healthy donors. The PCR contained 60 Vbeta and 13 Jbeta primers. Generated by immunoSEQ multiplex PCR, the TCRdb table keeps only in-frame clones and is missing some. The listing records around 140,000 clones. Sequencing was carried out using PBMCs. The source is a woman aged 45-65 years in good health and CMV-seronegative.

This chain connects TRBV27 to TRBJ2-7; perhaps TRBD1 as D (6 bases). Per the germline V gene, CDR1 is MNHEY and CDR2 is SMNVEV (reference sequence). The CDR3 is 14 amino acids. Trimming removed 2 bases from V and 3 bases from J, with 11 bases in between. The CDR3 is CASSLIPGVYEQYF. DNA for the CDR3: TGTGCCAGCAGTTTAATTCCAGGGGTCTACGAGCAGTACTTC.

The chain recombines TRBV5-1 with TRBJ2-1, with 9 bases aligning to TRBD2. CDR3 length equals 15 residues. V trimming: 3 bases; J trimming: 3 bases; junction bases outside the gene matches: 4. Germline CDR1 reads SGHRS; CDR2 reads YFSETQ. The DNA for the CDR3 is TGCGCCAGCAGCTCTAGCGGGACCGACTACAATGAGCAGTTCTTC. This gives the protein CASSSSGTDYNEQFF.

The chain couples TRBV4-2 to TRBJ2-1; tentative D call: TRBD2 (6 bases). The CDR3 covers 15 residues. Per germline, CDR1 LGHNA and CDR2 YNFKEQ. V was cut by 2 bases and J by 0 bases, with 8 bases left in between. The DNA of the CDR3 is TGTGCCAGCAGCCAACTAGCGACCTCCTACAATGAGCAGTTCTTC. This translates into CASSQLATSYNEQFF.

The V and J genes are TRBV27 and TRBJ2-1, with D possibly TRBD2 on 5 matching bases. Trimming pared 5 bases from V and 7 bases from J, leaving 12 bases between. Germline assignment: CDR1 MNHEY and CDR2 SMNVEV (reference sequence). The length of the CDR3 is 13 residues. This CDR3 reads CASSIERGNEQFF. The CDR3 region has the DNA TGTGCCAGCAGTATAGAAAGAGGGAATGAGCAGTTCTTC.

The chain couples TRBV4-2 to TRBJ1-2; D might be TRBD1 (6 bases). The CDR3 contains 15 residues. Germline V CDR1 and CDR2: LGHNA, YNFKEQ. V dropped 0 bases and J dropped 4 bases, with 12 bases sitting between them. The CDR3 DNA reads as TGTGCCAGCAGCCAAGATCTAATGGGGGCCTATGGCTACACCTTC. Translation: CASSQDLMGAYGYTF.

CDR3 in amino acids: CASSPREYGYTF. CDR3 DNA sequence: TGTGCCAGTAGTCCCCGGGAATATGGCTACACCTTC. V and J are TRBV19 and TRBJ1-2; D ambiguous. There are 12 residues in the CDR3. The V end lost 5 bases, the J end lost 5 bases, and 9 bases lay between the germline ends. Germline CDR1 reads LNHDA; CDR2 reads SQIVND (reference sequence).

The V call is TRBV4-2, the J call TRBJ2-1; 13 bases agree with TRBD2. The ends lost 4 bases at V and 7 bases at J; junction bases unmatched: 19. Looked up from germline, CDR1 is LGHNA and CDR2 is YNFKEQ. The length of the CDR3 is 20 residues. The CDR3 region has the DNA TGTGCCAGCAGCCGCCGGGACAGGTCACGACTAGCGGGAGGTAGGAATGAGCAGTTCTTC. Translation: CASSRRDRSRLAGGRNEQFF.

The chain carries TRBV9 and TRBJ2-5, with a tentative D call TRBD1 (5 bases). The CDR3 sequence is 15 residues long. Trimming pared 0 bases from V and 4 bases from J, leaving 13 bases between. Germline-derived CDR1 and CDR2 are SGDLS and YYNGEE. Written as DNA, the CDR3 is TGTGCCAGCAGCGTAGGAGGACACGGGTTAGAGACCCAGTACTTC. Protein product: CASSVGGHGLETQYF.

The chain joins TRBV29-1 to TRBJ2-2; 12 bases align to TRBD2. V lost 6 bases to trimming and J lost 6 bases; unmatched junction nucleotides: 2. The length of the CDR3 is 13 residues. Germline lookup yields CDR1 SQVTM and CDR2 ANQGSEA. The CDR3 is CSVSSGGAGELFF. As DNA, the CDR3 is TGCAGCGTATCTAGCGGGGGGGCCGGGGAGCTGTTTTTT.

The chain employs TRBV5-4 and TRBJ1-2, with TRBD1 identical over 7 bases. The CDR3 extends over 14 amino acids. V lost 4 bases to trimming and J lost 1 base; unmatched junction nucleotides: 4. Germline V gives CDR1 SGHNT, CDR2 YYREEE (reference sequence). The CDR3 DNA sequence: TGTGCCAGCAGCGACAGGGCCCTTAACTATGGCTACACCTTC. Its translation is CASSDRALNYGYTF.

The rearrangement uses TRBV7-6 and TRBJ2-3; 9 bases agree with TRBD2. Per germline, CDR1 SGHVS and CDR2 FNYEAQ. There are 15 residues in the CDR3. V shed 5 bases, J shed 4 bases, and the junction held 7 bases outside the gene matches. The CDR3: CASSRRSGSADTQYF. The CDR3, as DNA: TGTGCCAGCAGCCGCCGTAGCGGGAGTGCAGATACGCAGTATTTT.

This chain links TRBV2 with TRBJ2-2, with TRBD2 matching over 7 bases. Losses at the gene ends were 6 bases for V and 2 bases for J; bases not matched to a gene: 9. Germline CDR1 and CDR2: SNHLY and FYNNEI. This CDR3 spans 16 amino acids. The CDR3, as DNA: TGTGCCAGCAGATACCGGGGAGGGGCCAACACCGGGGAGCTGTTTTTT. Encoded protein: CASRYRGGANTGELFF.

The genes are TRBV2 and TRBJ2-1; 9 bases map to TRBD2. V lost 2 bases to trimming and J lost 10 bases; unmatched junction nucleotides: 18. The CDR3 consists of 18 residues. Germline CDR1 SNHLY, CDR2 FYNNEI. The chain's CDR3 is CASSEYASGVPLGREQFF. The CDR3 nucleotides are TGTGCCAGCAGTGAATATGCTAGCGGGGTTCCCCTTGGGCGGGAGCAGTTCTTC.

The chain combines TRBV5-1 with TRBJ1-1; 7 bases map to TRBD1. The junction had 6 bases not matched to a gene; V was cut back by 4 bases and J by 3 bases. CDR3 length: 14 amino acids. Germline V gene data show CDR1 as SGHRS and CDR2 as YFSETQ. The CDR3 region is CASSDRVKDTEAFF. The DNA for the CDR3 is TGCGCCAGCAGCGACAGGGTCAAGGACACTGAAGCTTTCTTT.

This rearrangement joins TRBV6-4 to TRBJ2-1, with D perhaps TRBD1 (6 bases). In germline, CDR1 is MRHNA, CDR2 SNTAGT. The length of the CDR3 is 15 residues. Trimming removed 2 bases at V and 6 bases at J, with 14 bases between. For the CDR3, the DNA is TGTGCCAGCAGTGACACCTGGGTAGGGGGCAATGAGCAGTTCTTC. Protein: CASSDTWVGGNEQFF.

CDR3 bases: TGCGCCAGCAGCTTGAATACAGAGAATGAAGCTTTCTTT. Its protein product is CASSLNTENEAFF. This rearrangement joins TRBV5-1 to TRBJ1-1; D is ambiguous. The CDR3 covers 13 residues. The germline V gene encodes CDR1 SGHRS and CDR2 YFSETQ. V was cut by 1 base and J by 7 bases, with 11 bases left in between.

The chain links TRBV11-2 to TRBJ2-5; 8 positions match TRBD1. The V gene end was trimmed by 10 bases and the J gene end by 5 bases; junction bases not matched to a gene: 9. Germline CDR1 and CDR2: SGHAT and FQNNGV. The CDR3 length is 13 residues. CDR3 nucleotide sequence: TGTGCCATCTCGGACAGGGTGGGGGAGACCCAGTACTTC. Its protein product is CAISDRVGETQYF.

The J gene is TRBJ1-1, the V gene TRBV6-1; perhaps TRBD1 as D (6 bases). Germline assignment: CDR1 MNHNS and CDR2 SASEGT. The V gene lost 1 base and the J gene lost 3 bases, with 9 bases spanning the gap. The CDR3 consists of 14 residues. CDR3 bases: TGTGCCAGCAGTGAAGAGGGGGGGTACACTGAAGCTTTCTTT. Protein sequence: CASSEEGGYTEAFF.

To note about this clone: Germline is not matched at one junction end, which may reflect a read error. The chain carries TRBV18 and TRBJ1-5; no definite D call. This CDR3 region has 16 residues. Germline CDR1 reads KGHSH; CDR2 reads LQKENI. This CDR3 reads CASAPFRVGGNQPQHF. In DNA, the CDR3 is TGTGCCAGCGCACCCTTTCGGGTAGGTGGCAATCAGCCCCAGCATTTT.

The chain joins TRBV9 to TRBJ2-3, with 12 bases identical to TRBD2. Germline CDR1 SGDLS, CDR2 YYNGEE. The CDR3 has 16 residues. V lost 4 bases to trimming and J lost 3 bases; unmatched junction nucleotides: 6. The CDR3 bases are TGTGCCAGCAGCTCTCTAGCGGGGGGGAGGACAGATACGCAGTATTTT. This encodes CASSSLAGGRTDTQYF.

The chain uses TRBV6-6 and TRBJ2-3; 8 positions agree with TRBD2. This CDR3 has 15 residues. CDR1 MNHNY and CDR2 SVGAGI come from the germline V gene (reference sequence). The V and J ends lost 0 bases and 1 base, in that order; junction bases with no gene match: 0. The CDR3 region has the DNA TGTGCCAGCAGTTACTCTAGCGGGGGCACAGATACGCAGTATTTT. Its protein is CASSYSSGGTDTQYF.

The V gene is TRBV7-2, the J gene TRBJ2-3, with D possibly being TRBD2 (5 bases). The CDR3 contains 16 residues. Trimming shortened V by 6 bases and J by 1 base, and 17 bases separated the two germline ends. Germline CDR1 is SGHTA and CDR2 is FQGNSA. The CDR3: CASRTGGPKGTDTQYF. CDR3 coding DNA: TGTGCCAGCAGGACTGGCGGGCCTAAAGGCACAGATACGCAGTATTTT.

V is TRBV6-6 and J is TRBJ2-3, with D possibly matching TRBD1 (6 bases). CDR1 and CDR2 (germline): MNHNY, SVGAGI (reference sequence). V was trimmed by 2 bases and J by 4 bases, leaving 13 bases between them. The CDR3 has 15 amino acids. CDR3 nucleotide sequence: TGTGCCAGCAGTTACACCCTTAGGGGGTCAGATACGCAGTATTTT. Translated: CASSYTLRGSDTQYF.

V is TRBV30 and J is TRBJ2-7; D ambiguous. This CDR3 has 11 residues. Germline V CDR1 and CDR2: GTSNPN, SVGIG (reference sequence). With 2 bases removed from V and 4 bases from J, the gap between germline ends came to 6 bases. The DNA for the CDR3 is TGTGCCTGGAGTTTGACTTACGAGCAGTACTTC. This codes for CAWSLTYEQYF.